Sequencing of this T cell receptor (beta chain) was carried out in a study of cytomegalovirus exposure and HLA in healthy donors. Trimming pared 8 bases from V and 3 bases from J, leaving 8 bases between. The germline V gene has CDR1 WSHSY and CDR2 SAAADI. The CDR3 extends over 11 amino acids. A multiplex PCR was run with 60 Vbeta primers and 13 Jbeta primers. Sequencing used immunoSEQ multiplex PCR; TCRdb keeps in-frame clones, though not all of them. This repertoire shows 100,000 to 150,000 clones, around 78% found once; its top ten account for 1.8%. The sample taken for sequencing was PBMCs. The clonotype comes from a female donor in good health and CMV-seropositive. The rearrangement links TRBV10-2 to TRBJ2-7; no clear D. CDR3 in amino acids: CASQNLYEQYF. The CDR3 nucleotides read TGCGCCAGCCAGAACCTCTACGAGCAGTACTTC.